The 20 T cell receptor beta chains below were found in one sample sequenced in a study of blood T cells in healthy people across ages. Combining a sample-barcoded 5' primer with a J-beta primer mix, a second PCR ran for roughly 7 to 11 cycles. MiXCR was run by TCRdb on the 5' RACE reads, yielding one entry per CDR3 protein. The table records around 1.5 million distinct CDR3 sequences, approximately 32% of them present only once. Sequenced: blood. The receptors were gathered from a woman in her twenties or thirties in good health.

This clonotype appeared once. CDR3 in amino acids: CASSQVLAACEQYF. In DNA, the CDR3 is TGCGCCAGCAGCCAAGTACTAGCGGCCTGCGAGCAGTACTTC. The gene calls are TRBV4-1 and TRBJ2-7; 8 bases are a match to TRBD2. The length of the CDR3 is 14 residues. Germline trimming cut 1 base from V and 6 bases from J; bases unmatched to any gene: 5. Per the germline V gene, CDR1 is MGHRA and CDR2 is YSYEKL.

The rearrangement links TRBV6-7 to TRBJ1-2, with D perhaps TRBD1 (5 bases). TRBV6-7 is an ORF for which the function is uncertain. The CDR3 length is 14 residues. Trimming stripped 5 bases from V and 8 bases from J, with 18 bases between. CDR3 residues: CASSGRRAGHGYTF. CDR3 DNA: TGTGCCAGCAGTGGGAGAAGGGCAGGGCACGGCTACACCTTC.

The chain has TRBV5-1 and TRBJ2-2, with 7 bases identical to TRBD1. CDR1 and CDR2 (germline): SGHRS, YFSETQ. The junction had 3 bases not matched to a gene; V was cut back by 4 bases and J by 0 bases. The CDR3 has 15 amino acids. This CDR3 is CASSATGSNTGELFF. The CDR3 nucleotides are TGCGCCAGCAGCGCGACAGGGTCGAACACCGGGGAGCTGTTTTTT.

The chain employs TRBV11-2 and TRBJ2-5; possibly TRBD1 for D (5 bases). Trimming removed 0 bases from V and 1 base from J, with 6 bases in between. Germline V CDR1 and CDR2: SGHAT, FQNNGV. The CDR3 length is 14 residues. CDR3 coding DNA: TGTGCCAGCAGCTTAGATACAGGCCAAGAGACCCAGTACTTC. Amino acid sequence: CASSLDTGQETQYF.

This clonotype was observed a handful of times. This chain connects TRBV28 to TRBJ2-5; D not certain. Trimming stripped 1 base from V and 5 bases from J, with 11 bases between. Germline CDR1 reads MDHEN; CDR2 reads SYDVKM. The CDR3 is 14 residues long. CDR3 residues: CASSLLGRTETQYF. CDR3 bases: TGTGCCAGCAGTTTATTAGGCAGGACGGAGACCCAGTACTTC.

This clonotype was observed a few times. V usage is TRBV3-1 and J usage is TRBJ2-1; 8 nucleotides align to TRBD2. The CDR3 is made up of 16 amino acids. CDR1 is LGHDT and CDR2 is YNNKEL in the germline V gene (reference sequence). Unmatched junction bases numbered 5, after V lost 0 bases and J lost 4 bases. Here the CDR3 reads CASSQEPSGLYNEQFF. Written as DNA, the CDR3 is TGTGCCAGCAGCCAAGAGCCTAGCGGGTTGTACAATGAGCAGTTCTTC.

This clonotype was observed a few times. The chain recombines TRBV7-9 with TRBJ1-6; possibly TRBD1 for D (5 bases). Germline V lookup: CDR1 SEHNR, CDR2 FQNEAQ (reference sequence). The ends were cut back, 5 bases at V and 7 bases at J, with 9 bases in the middle. CDR3 length: 13 amino acids. CDR3 nucleotide sequence: TGTGCCAGCAGCAAGGGGATGAATTCACCCCTCCACTTT. Residues: CASSKGMNSPLHF. The whole variable domain, filled in from reference TRBV7-9 and TRBJ1-6, reads DTGVSQNPRHKITKRGQNVTFRCDPISEHNRLYWYRQTLGQGPEFLTYFQNEAQLEKSRLLSDRFSAERPKGSFSTLEIQRTEQGDSAMYLCASSKGMNSPLHFGNGTRLTVT.

This clonotype appeared many times. This chain uses TRBV15 with TRBJ2-1; tentatively, D is TRBD2 (6 bases). Germline-derived CDR1 and CDR2 are LNHNV and YYDKDF (reference sequence). This CDR3 has 14 residues. V dropped 0 bases and J dropped 10 bases, with 13 bases sitting between them. DNA of the CDR3: TGTGCCACCAGCAGAGATCCGGAGGGTCGGGAGCAGTTCTTC. It specifies CATSRDPEGREQFF.

The sample holds many counts of this clonotype. V and J are TRBV29-1 and TRBJ2-1, with 11 positions matching TRBD2. The CDR3 runs to 14 residues. V gave up 6 bases and J gave up 7 bases; unmatched junction bases: 8. The germline CDR1 and CDR2 sequences are SQVTM and ANQGSEA. CDR3 protein: CSVETSGRRNEQFF. The CDR3 DNA reads as TGCAGCGTGGAAACTAGCGGGAGAAGGAATGAGCAGTTCTTC.

This chain connects TRBV12-3 or TRBV12-4 to TRBJ2-6; possible D gene TRBD2, 6 bases. Trimming pared 8 bases from V and 4 bases from J, leaving 18 bases between. This CDR3 region has 16 residues. The CDR3 bases are TGTGCCAGCCGGGGCGGGAATGTCTCCGGGGCCAACGTCCTGACTTTC. Translating it yields CASRGGNVSGANVLTF.

V and J are TRBV10-3 and TRBJ1-4; 9 positions agree with TRBD1. The germline CDR1 and CDR2 sequences are ENHRY and SYGVKD. V shed 2 bases, J shed 7 bases, and the junction held 2 bases outside the gene matches. The CDR3 extends over 14 amino acids. CDR3 sequence: CAISEGQGSEKLFF. The CDR3 bases are TGTGCCATCAGTGAGGGACAGGGGAGTGAAAAACTGTTTTTT.

This clonotype was seen just once. The genes are TRBV6-2 or TRBV6-3 and TRBJ1-5; 8 bases align to TRBD1. The CDR3 sequence is 16 residues long. V lost 5 bases to trimming and J lost 8 bases; unmatched junction nucleotides: 14. Germline loops: CDR1 MNHEY, CDR2 SVGEGT. The CDR3 DNA follows: TGTGCCAGCAGTCCTCTACCCGGACAGGGTTTGGAGCCCCAGCATTTT. It specifies CASSPLPGQGLEPQHF.

This chain links TRBV11-2 with TRBJ2-5, with 14 positions matching TRBD2. Gene TRBJ2-7 matches the end of the DNA better, so the J call may be wrong. Germline assignment: CDR1 SGHAT and CDR2 FQNNGV. The CDR3 spans 16 residues. The CDR3 coding sequence is TGTGCCAGCAGCTGGGGGACTAGCGGGGGAAGTACCGAGCAGTACTTC. Translated, it gives CASSWGTSGGSTEQYF.

The genes are TRBV5-1 and TRBJ2-1; D might be TRBD2 (6 bases). V dropped 0 bases and J dropped 5 bases, with 15 bases sitting between them. CDR1 is SGHRS, CDR2 YFSETQ, per germline. The CDR3 has 16 residues. The CDR3 nucleotides read TGCGCCAGCAGCTTGGTGAGCCAGCGGGCTAACAATGAGCAGTTCTTC. This translates into CASSLVSQRANNEQFF.

The rearrangement uses TRBV24-1 and TRBJ1-5; 9 bases line up with TRBD1. The J segment lost 5 bases and the V segment lost 9 bases, leaving 1 base of the junction unmatched. CDR3 length: 12 residues. Germline CDR1 reads KGHDR; CDR2 reads SFDVKD. CDR3 protein: CATGDRDQPQHF. CDR3 nucleotide sequence: TGTGCCACCGGGGACAGGGATCAGCCCCAGCATTTT.

This sequence joins TRBV10-3 and TRBJ1-2, with D unresolved. Trimming removed 0 bases from V and 6 bases from J, with 11 bases in between. The length of the CDR3 is 14 residues. Germline V lookup: CDR1 ENHRY, CDR2 SYGVKD. CDR3 sequence: CAISESAGTHGYTF. Written as DNA, the CDR3 is TGTGCCATCAGTGAGTCGGCGGGAACGCATGGCTACACCTTC.

The rearrangement joins TRBV2 to TRBJ2-3; a possible D gene is TRBD2 (5 bases). Germline values: CDR1 SNHLY, CDR2 FYNNEI. The V end lost 3 bases, the J end lost 1 base, and 11 bases lay between the germline ends. The CDR3 consists of 15 residues. CDR3 sequence: CASSDTRGGTDTQYF. The CDR3 DNA reads as TGTGCCAGCAGTGATACTAGAGGTGGCACAGATACGCAGTATTTT.

This chain connects TRBV9 to TRBJ2-2, with 8 nucleotides matching TRBD1. V dropped 4 bases and J dropped 7; count of bases not matched to a gene: 9. This CDR3 is 15 amino acids long. Per the germline V gene, CDR1 is SGDLS and CDR2 is YYNGEE. The CDR3 nucleotides read TGTGCCAGCAGCCCCCGGACAGGGTTTAACGGGGAGCTGTTTTTT. Protein: CASSPRTGFNGELFF.

The chain is built from TRBV27 and TRBJ2-1; TRBD2 aligns across 12 bases. J was trimmed by 9 bases and V by 8 bases; bases with no gene match: 8. The CDR3 runs 14 residues. CDR1 is MNHEY, CDR2 SMNVEV, per germline (reference sequence). CDR3 coding DNA: TGTGCCAGCTGGAGGACTAGCGGGATGGGTGAGCAGTTCTTC. This sequence encodes CASWRTSGMGEQFF.

With regard to this clonotype: A read error may be the cause here, since a much bigger clone is one base away. This chain joins TRBV29-1 and TRBJ2-1, with 7 bases identical to TRBD2. After removal of 7 bases from V and 9 bases from J, the junction contained 9 bases not matched to a gene. This CDR3 is built from 12 residues. CDR1 is SQVTM and CDR2 is ANQGSEA in the germline V gene. The CDR3 DNA reads as TGCAGCGGGGGGGGAGGTCACAGTGAGCAGTTCTTC. It translates to CSGGGGHSEQFF.